This TCR beta chain emerged from a study of early T cells in non-severe SARS-CoV-2 infection. Study findings and constraints: There was a bias toward anti-spike CD8 responses in VDJdb matching, which missed private and CD4 specificities.

This CDR3 is 13 amino acids long. Germline V gene lookup returns CDR1 SQVTM and CDR2 ANQGSEA. The germline V and J ends were trimmed by 6 bases and 3 bases, with 11 bases remaining between them. This clonotype was seen repeatedly, ten times or more. Its matching antigen is unknown. TCRdb re-called the 5' RACE reads through MiXCR, storing one row per CDR3 protein. This sample carries around 40,000 distinct CDR3 sequences, 5.9% of them seen once, and the ten largest clones take 4.8%. The sample consisted of whole blood. The clonotype originates from an adult who was a healthcare worker with PCR-confirmed SARS-CoV-2 infection or an uninfected control (not recorded which). This chain connects TRBV29-1 to TRBJ1-4, with TRBD1 as a possible D gene (5 bases). CDR3: CSVGERANEKLFF. The CDR3 coding sequence is TGCAGCGTGGGGGAAAGGGCTAATGAAAAACTGTTTTTT.